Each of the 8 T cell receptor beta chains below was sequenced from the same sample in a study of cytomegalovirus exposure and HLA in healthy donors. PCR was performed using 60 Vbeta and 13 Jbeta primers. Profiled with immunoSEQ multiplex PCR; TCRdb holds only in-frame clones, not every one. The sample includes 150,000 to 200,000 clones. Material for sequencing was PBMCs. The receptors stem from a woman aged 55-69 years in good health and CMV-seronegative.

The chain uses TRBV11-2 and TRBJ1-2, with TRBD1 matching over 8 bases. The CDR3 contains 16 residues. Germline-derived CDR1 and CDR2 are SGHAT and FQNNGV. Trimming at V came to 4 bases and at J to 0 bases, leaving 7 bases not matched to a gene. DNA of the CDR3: TGTGCCAGCAGCTCCCGGACAGGGCGAACTAACTATGGCTACACCTTC. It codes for CASSSRTGRTNYGYTF.

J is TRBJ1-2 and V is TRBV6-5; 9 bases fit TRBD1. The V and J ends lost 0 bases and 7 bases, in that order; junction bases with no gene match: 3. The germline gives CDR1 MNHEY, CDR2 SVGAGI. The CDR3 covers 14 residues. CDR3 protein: CASSYSETGGGYTF. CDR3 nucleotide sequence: TGTGCCAGCAGTTACTCCGAGACAGGGGGTGGCTACACCTTC.

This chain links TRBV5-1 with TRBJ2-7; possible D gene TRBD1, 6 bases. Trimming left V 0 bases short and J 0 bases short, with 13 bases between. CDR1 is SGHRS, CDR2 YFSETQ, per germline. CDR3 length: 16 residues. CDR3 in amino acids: CASSLGRQAISYEQYF. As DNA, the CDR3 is TGCGCCAGCAGCTTGGGGAGACAGGCCATCTCCTACGAGCAGTACTTC.

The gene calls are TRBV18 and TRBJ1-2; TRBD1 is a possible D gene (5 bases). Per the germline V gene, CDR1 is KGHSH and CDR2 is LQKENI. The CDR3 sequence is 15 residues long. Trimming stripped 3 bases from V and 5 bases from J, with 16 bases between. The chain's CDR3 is CASSPEVGATYGYTF. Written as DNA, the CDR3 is TGTGCCAGCTCACCCGAGGTAGGGGCTACATATGGCTACACCTTC.

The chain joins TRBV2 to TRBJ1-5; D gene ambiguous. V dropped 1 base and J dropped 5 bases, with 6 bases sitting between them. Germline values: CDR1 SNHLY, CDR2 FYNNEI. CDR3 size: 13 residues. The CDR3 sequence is CASSEGPYQPQHF. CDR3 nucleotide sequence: TGTGCCAGCAGTGAAGGTCCCTATCAGCCCCAGCATTTT.

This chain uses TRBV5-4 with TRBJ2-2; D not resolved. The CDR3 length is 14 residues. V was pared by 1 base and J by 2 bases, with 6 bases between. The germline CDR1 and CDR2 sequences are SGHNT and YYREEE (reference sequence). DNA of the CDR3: TGTGCCAGCAGCTTGCAGACTAACACCGGGGAGCTGTTTTTT. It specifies CASSLQTNTGELFF.

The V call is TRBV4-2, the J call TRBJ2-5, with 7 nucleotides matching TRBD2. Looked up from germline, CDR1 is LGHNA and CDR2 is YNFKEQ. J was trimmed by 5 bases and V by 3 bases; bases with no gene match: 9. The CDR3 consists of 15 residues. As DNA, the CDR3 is TGTGCCAGCAGCCAGGCTGACTCCGGGGGGGAGACCCAGTACTTC. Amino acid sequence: CASSQADSGGETQYF.

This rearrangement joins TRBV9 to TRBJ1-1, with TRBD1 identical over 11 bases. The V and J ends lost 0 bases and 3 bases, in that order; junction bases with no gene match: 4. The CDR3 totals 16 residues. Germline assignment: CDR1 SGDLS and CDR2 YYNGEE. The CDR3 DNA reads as TGTGCCAGCAGCGTAGAGGGACAGGGGGGTGACACTGAAGCTTTCTTT. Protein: CASSVEGQGGDTEAFF.